Listed below are T cell receptor beta chains from one sample, sequenced in a study of T cell responses to AZD1222 COVID-19 vaccine. Clones were sequenced by immunoSEQ multiplex PCR, and TCRdb holds only the in-frame ones, with some missing. This sample yields 95,000 to 150,000 clones, of which 87% are seen a single time; 2.6% belongs to the top ten. This specimen consisted of peripheral blood, obtained 28 days after the second AZD1222 dose. The receptors derive from an adult who received the AZD1222 COVID-19 vaccine. Both conserved end residues are part of each CDR3. The D gene is left open where the match is weak.

j_call: TRBJ1-3; v_call: TRBV7-6; d_call: TRBD1; cdr3_aa: CASSLKGTGYSLGNTIYF; cdr3_nt: TGTGCCAGCAGCTTAAAAGGGACAGGCTATTCCTTGGGGAACACCATATATTTT
j_call: TRBJ2-7; v_call: TRBV14; d_call: -; cdr3_aa: CASKLGDGYEQYF; cdr3_nt: TGTGCCAGCAAACTGGGGGACGGGTACGAGCAGTACTTC
j_call: TRBJ2-3; v_call: TRBV5-6; d_call: -; cdr3_aa: CASSLPGGRTDTQYF; cdr3_nt: TGTGCCAGCAGCTTGCCGGGGGGCCGCACAGATACGCAGTATTTT
j_call: TRBJ1-2; v_call: TRBV13; d_call: -; cdr3_aa: CASSWSLSYGYTF; cdr3_nt: TGTGCCAGCAGCTGGTCGTTGAGCTATGGCTACACCTTC
j_call: TRBJ1-4; v_call: TRBV14; d_call: -; cdr3_aa: CASSVRQAAIATNEKLFF; cdr3_nt: TGTGCCAGCAGCGTCAGACAGGCCGCCATTGCAACTAATGAAAAACTGTTTTTT
j_call: TRBJ2-7; v_call: TRBV7-6; d_call: -; cdr3_aa: CASSYGLGPQTGEQYF; cdr3_nt: TGTGCCAGCAGCTATGGGCTTGGGCCTCAAACGGGGGAGCAGTACTTC
j_call: TRBJ1-2; v_call: TRBV16; d_call: TRBD1; cdr3_aa: CASSPGTGNYGYTF; cdr3_nt: TGTGCCAGCAGCCCCGGGACAGGAAACTATGGCTACACCTTC
j_call: TRBJ1-2; v_call: TRBV18; d_call: -; cdr3_aa: CASSPRGDDGYTF; cdr3_nt: TGTGCCAGCTCACCGAGGGGGGACGATGGCTACACCTTC
j_call: TRBJ1-1; v_call: TRBV5-1; d_call: -; cdr3_aa: CASSLAAGALRAEAFF; cdr3_nt: TGCGCCAGCAGCTTGGCCGCCGGGGCACTTCGGGCTGAAGCTTTCTTT
j_call: TRBJ2-7; v_call: TRBV21-1; d_call: -; cdr3_aa: CASSAQRTLGYEQYF; cdr3_nt: TGTGCCAGCAGCGCCCAAAGAACATTGGGCTACGAGCAGTACTTC
j_call: TRBJ1-2; v_call: TRBV7-3; d_call: TRBD1; cdr3_aa: CASSPSGGRGYTF; cdr3_nt: TGTGCCAGCAGCCCGTCAGGGGGCCGGGGCTACACCTTC
j_call: TRBJ1-5; v_call: TRBV10-3; d_call: -; cdr3_aa: CAISEGDQPQHF; cdr3_nt: TGTGCCATCAGTGAGGGAGATCAGCCCCAGCATTTT